Each of the 10 T cell receptor beta chains below was sequenced from the same sample in a study of shared T cell receptors in the human thymus. Sequencing used immunoSEQ multiplex PCR; TCRdb keeps in-frame clones, though not all of them. The top ten clones hold over 0.008% of a sample with some 720,000 clones, roughly 90% of them seen once. In addition, the sample was reused for a study of human thymus T cells.

Sample: thymocytes. The receptor source for this set is a boy under two years old with a congenital heart defect.

This clone has just a few counts. V is TRBV12-5 and J is TRBJ1-3; maybe TRBD1 (5 bases). The CDR3 length is 17 residues. V was trimmed by 6 bases and J by 1 base, leaving 19 bases between them. Germline CDR1 LGHNT, CDR2 FRNRAP. Here the CDR3 reads CASGLAGSHDSGNTIYF. In nucleotides, the CDR3 is TGTGCTAGTGGGCTGGCAGGGTCCCACGATTCTGGAAACACCATATATTTT.

The chain is built from TRBV5-1 and TRBJ2-1, with 15 bases identical to TRBD2. V lost 3 bases to trimming and J lost 4 bases; unmatched junction nucleotides: 8. This CDR3 is 18 amino acids long. The germline V gene encodes CDR1 SGHRS and CDR2 YFSETQ. CDR3 sequence: CASSSGTSGRTLYNEQFF. CDR3 DNA: TGCGCCAGCAGCTCCGGGACTAGCGGGAGGACCTTATACAATGAGCAGTTCTTC. Full variable domain (outside the CDR3, taken from reference TRBV5-1 and TRBJ2-1): KAGVTQTPRYLIKTRGQQVTLSCSPISGHRSVSWYQQTPGQGLQFLFEYFSETQRNKGNFPGRFSGRQFSNSRSEMNVSTLELGDSALYLCASSSGTSGRTLYNEQFFGPGTRLTVL.

The chain has TRBV7-9 and TRBJ2-1; D gene uncertain. Trimming stripped 10 bases from V and 7 bases from J, with 11 bases between. Per the germline V gene, CDR1 is SEHNR and CDR2 is FQNEAQ (reference sequence). The CDR3 runs to 11 residues. This chain's CDR3 is CATLNGNEQFF. CDR3 DNA: TGTGCCACCCTCAACGGGAATGAGCAGTTCTTC.

The chain has TRBV6-5 and TRBJ1-4; 7 positions match TRBD1. The CDR3 extends over 13 amino acids. The ends lost 6 bases at V and 8 bases at J; junction bases unmatched: 6. CDR1 is MNHEY, CDR2 SVGAGI, per germline. The CDR3: CASRLTGEEKLFF. DNA of the CDR3: TGTGCCAGCAGACTTACAGGGGAAGAAAAACTGTTTTTT.

CDR3 DNA: TGTGCCAGCTCACCCTTGACCCTAGCGGGACCGGGGCAGTACTTC. It encodes CASSPLTLAGPGQYF. The rearrangement joins TRBV18 to TRBJ2-7; TRBD2 agrees at 9 bases. Germline CDR1 and CDR2: KGHSH and LQKENI. The CDR3 contains 15 residues. Trimming removed 3 bases from V and 9 bases from J; junction bases left unmatched: 12.

The V and J genes are TRBV4-3 and TRBJ1-5; 8 positions match TRBD1. V lost 4 bases, J lost 7 bases, and 6 bases stayed unmatched. Germline lookup yields CDR1 LGHNA and CDR2 YSLEER. This CDR3 spans 14 amino acids. The CDR3 spells CASSPGQGGQPQHF. DNA of the CDR3: TGCGCCAGCAGCCCCGGACAGGGTGGACAGCCCCAGCATTTT.

This clone showed up just once. The rearrangement joins TRBV10-3 to TRBJ1-2, with 11 bases lining up with TRBD1. V dropped 4 bases and J dropped 12; count of bases not matched to a gene: 4. The germline gives CDR1 ENHRY, CDR2 SYGVKD. The CDR3 runs 12 residues. This CDR3 is CAISVDRGPDTF. CDR3 sequence (DNA): TGTGCCATCAGTGTGGACAGGGGGCCCGACACCTTC.

This clone was observed once. This rearrangement joins TRBV5-6 to TRBJ2-7; 7 nucleotides agree with TRBD2. V lost 5 bases and J lost 7; bases outside the gene matches: 3. The CDR3 runs to 11 residues. Looked up from germline, CDR1 is SGHDT and CDR2 is YYEEEE. In DNA form, the CDR3 reads TGTGCCAGCAGTGGGAGGGTGGAGCAGTACTTC. It specifies CASSGRVEQYF.

The rearrangement links TRBV29-1 to TRBJ2-1, with D possibly being TRBD2 (7 bases). The CDR3 length is 13 residues. The ends were cut back, 5 bases at V and 8 bases at J, with 16 bases in the middle. CDR1 and CDR2 from the germline V gene are SQVTM and ANQGSEA. CDR3 DNA: TGCAGCGTTAGCCGGGGGGCAGGCGATGAGCAGTTCTTC. As protein: CSVSRGAGDEQFF.

This chain uses TRBV28 with TRBJ2-3; the match to TRBD2 covers 13 bases. After removal of 3 bases from V and 6 bases from J, the junction contained 12 bases not matched to a gene. Germline CDR1 and CDR2: MDHEN and SYDVKM. This CDR3 contains 18 residues. The CDR3 loop is CASSFPSTSGRAGDTQYF. DNA for the CDR3: TGTGCCAGCAGTTTCCCATCAACTAGCGGGAGGGCCGGGGATACGCAGTATTTT.